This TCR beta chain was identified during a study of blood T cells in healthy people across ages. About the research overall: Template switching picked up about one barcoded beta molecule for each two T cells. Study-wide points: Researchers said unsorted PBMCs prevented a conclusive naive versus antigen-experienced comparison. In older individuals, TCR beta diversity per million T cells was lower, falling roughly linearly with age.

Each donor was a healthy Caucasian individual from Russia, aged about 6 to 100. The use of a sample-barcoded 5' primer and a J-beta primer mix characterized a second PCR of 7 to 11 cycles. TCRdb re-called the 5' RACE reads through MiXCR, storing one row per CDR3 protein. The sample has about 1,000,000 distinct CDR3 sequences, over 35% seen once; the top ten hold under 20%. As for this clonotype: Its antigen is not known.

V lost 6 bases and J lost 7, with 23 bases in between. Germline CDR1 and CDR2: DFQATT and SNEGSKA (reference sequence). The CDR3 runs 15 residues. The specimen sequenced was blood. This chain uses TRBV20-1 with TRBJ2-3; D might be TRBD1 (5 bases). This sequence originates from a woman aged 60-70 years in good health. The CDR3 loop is CSAGPTGAQGNTQYF. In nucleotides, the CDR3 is TGCAGTGCCGGACCAACTGGGGCCCAGGGTAATACGCAGTATTTT.